This paragraph reports one TCR beta chain. Its antigen is still unknown. At one of its ends the junction is not consistent with the germline gene, which may arise from a read error. This same CDR3 is encoded by further DNA sequences in the sample. Vbeta (60) and Jbeta (13) primers were used in the PCR. Profiling relied on immunoSEQ multiplex PCR, and the TCRdb table lists in-frame clones only, not all of them. The sample carries around 150,000 clones, 80% recorded once. This sample stems from a study of cytomegalovirus exposure and HLA in healthy donors. Whole-study results and caveats: When analyzed later, a missense DCLRE1C variant was found to be linked to TCR beta V- and J-gene trimming. A cluster of highly shared sequence variants was likely a sequencing artifact.

The sequence came from a man aged 30 to 45 in good health. Sequences were obtained from PBMCs.

DNA for the CDR3: TGCGCCTCTCGGACAGGGGACTCCTATAATTCCCCCCTCCACTTT. It translates to CASRTGDSYNSPLHF. The chain is built from TRBV5-1 and TRBJ1-6; TRBD1 matches at 9 bases. The CDR3 has 15 residues. Germline CDR1 reads SGHRS; CDR2 reads YFSETQ.